This is a list of T cell receptor beta chains from one sample in a study of identical twins. One entry per CDR3 protein, called by TCRdb with MiXCR from the 5' RACE reads. The repertoire holds a few hundred thousand distinct CDR3 sequences, 9.6% seen once, with around 3.1% in the top ten. These data are also associated with another study on yellow fever vaccine responses in identical twins.

Sample: PBMCs. Source of these receptors: a woman aged 18-29 years in good health. CDR3s include the opening cysteine and the closing phenylalanine or tryptophan. Fields, in order: V gene, J gene, clone size, D gene, CDR3 protein. A D gene is named only where the DNA matches it firmly. Size is stated for part of the rows, as once, few or many counts, or as a class when the clone is expanded.

>TRBV25-1|TRBJ2-3|-|-
CASNPYSTDTQYF
>TRBV3-1|TRBJ2-1|many|TRBD1
CASSQIPGQGRNEQFF
>TRBV7-2|TRBJ2-5|-|-
CASSLGWGAGLQETQYF
>TRBV7-2|TRBJ2-7|-|TRBD2
CASSSSSGYEQYF
>TRBV10-3|TRBJ2-3|-|-
CAISEVSTDTQYF
>TRBV7-2|TRBJ2-3|many|-
CASSLVGSQYF
>TRBV28|TRBJ2-7|many|-
CASSLRQGQAQYF
>TRBV2|TRBJ2-5|-|TRBD2
CASSESGPGGLETQYF
>TRBV27|TRBJ2-3|many|-
CASSGDWTQRTDTQYF
>TRBV12-3/TRBV12-4|TRBJ1-5|many|TRBD1
CASSRTGGQPQHF
>TRBV29-1|TRBJ2-7|few|-
CRRGISIPLEQYF
>TRBV20-1|TRBJ2-1|few|TRBD2
CSARRHLAGGTPYNEQFF
>TRBV28|TRBJ2-7|-|-
CASSLHPAESYEQYF
>TRBV6-1|TRBJ2-3|few|-
CASKSPRWRGTTDTQYF
>TRBV5-6|TRBJ2-3|-|-
CASSWGSSDFGTDTQYF
>TRBV3-1|TRBJ2-7|-|-
CASRPSGGRVAQYF
>TRBV7-9|TRBJ2-5|few|-
CASSLVSAETQYF
>TRBV29-1|TRBJ2-1|many|TRBD1
CSVRRGTGVIVAGNEQFF
>TRBV12-3/TRBV12-4|TRBJ1-2|many|-
CASSRDSGYTF
>TRBV6-1|TRBJ2-3|few|TRBD2
CASLPVAGGRTDTQYF
>TRBV11-3|TRBJ2-5|-|-
CASSSPPSETQYF
>TRBV7-9|TRBJ2-7|-|TRBD1
CASSADRGEQYF
>TRBV18|TRBJ1-6|-|-
CASSPRESVGRSPLHF
>TRBV6-2/TRBV6-3|TRBJ1-2|few|-
CASSFLGGVNGYTF
>TRBV2|TRBJ2-7|few|TRBD1
CASRPNRGVSYEQYF
>TRBV20-1|TRBJ1-2|many|-
CSAREQLGRKLPYGYTF
>TRBV5-5|TRBJ1-2|-|-
CARGPEGPLNYGYTF
>TRBV14|TRBJ2-4|-|-
CASSQDRPGDTKNIQYF
>TRBV2|TRBJ2-4|-|-
CASTTRQPKNIQYF
>TRBV29-1|TRBJ2-1|-|TRBD1
CSVDQGEFDNEQFF
>TRBV7-4|TRBJ2-1|few|TRBD2
CASSLANSGGANEQFF
>TRBV10-3|TRBJ2-7|many|-
CAISESTGIYEQYF
>TRBV2|TRBJ2-1|many|-
CASSERSGLGNNEQFF
>TRBV12-3/TRBV12-4|TRBJ2-1|few|-
CASTMNYNEQFF
>TRBV5-5|TRBJ2-1|few|-
CASSLAIAWGYNEQFF
>TRBV2|TRBJ1-1|-|-
CASRLQMGTEALF
>TRBV7-9|TRBJ2-7|many|-
CASSLVAGPSYEQYF
>TRBV2|TRBJ2-4|many|-
CASRRVLAKNIQYF
>TRBV15|TRBJ1-2|-|TRBD1
CATSREGDSATYGYTF
>TRBV30|TRBJ1-2|-|-
CAWSASNYGYTF
>TRBV29-1|TRBJ2-3|many|TRBD2
CSALAGGRTDTQYF
>TRBV11-2|TRBJ2-1|few|TRBD2
CASSWTSGRAATEEQFF
>TRBV12-3/TRBV12-4|TRBJ2-7|many|-
CASSQSLYEQYF
>TRBV12-3/TRBV12-4|TRBJ2-7|few|TRBD2
CASSRRGGRTLGEQYF
>TRBV5-1|TRBJ1-1|many|-
CASSSAGAGAEAFF
>TRBV6-5|TRBJ1-1|many|-
CASSYSDRARTEAFF
>TRBV7-9|TRBJ2-5|few|-
CASSPRGRDETQYF
>TRBV28|TRBJ2-7|-|-
CASSSFRTASGYEQYF
>TRBV12-3/TRBV12-4|TRBJ2-1|many|-
CASSRRLTDEQFF
>TRBV3-1|TRBJ1-1|-|-
CASSQDLRTNTEAFF
>TRBV5-1|TRBJ2-6|-|-
CASSLAGSFDSGANVLTF
>TRBV6-2/TRBV6-3|TRBJ2-3|-|-
CASRPTGTLVSDTQYF
>TRBV29-1|TRBJ2-6|few|-
CSVGVSSSGANVLTF
>TRBV7-9|TRBJ2-7|many|-
CASSLGTPVEEQYF
>TRBV28|TRBJ2-5|few|-
CASGARWGTGILVATQYF